This entry lists 23 T cell receptor beta chains sequenced from one sample in a study of T cells after somatic rescue of genetic block. Assay: immunoSEQ multiplex PCR; the TCRdb copy retains only in-frame clones and omits some. Here the sample spans about 67,000 clones, around 92% being singletons. Sequencing input: peripheral blood mononuclear cells (PBMCs). These receptors all come from a middle-aged man.

The chain is built from TRBV19 and TRBJ2-2; TRBD2 might be the D (6 bases). Germline CDR1 is LNHDA and CDR2 is SQIVND (reference sequence). The CDR3 consists of 15 residues. Between the trimmed V and J ends, which lost 6 bases and 6 bases, there was a span of 17 bases. CDR3 sequence (DNA): TGTGCCAGTAGCACGATACTAGCACCGGCCGGGGAGCTGTTTTTT. It is translated as CASSTILAPAGELFF.

The rearrangement links TRBV27 to TRBJ2-7; 7 positions agree with TRBD1. Germline values: CDR1 MNHEY, CDR2 SMNVEV (reference sequence). This CDR3 comprises 13 residues. V lost 6 bases to trimming and J lost 3 bases; unmatched junction nucleotides: 5. CDR3 protein: CASRLTGNYEQYF. DNA of the CDR3: TGTGCCAGCAGACTGACAGGGAACTACGAGCAGTACTTC.

The J gene is TRBJ2-2, the V gene TRBV29-1; maybe TRBD2 (6 bases). Per the germline V gene, CDR1 is SQVTM and CDR2 is ANQGSEA. The CDR3 has 16 residues. The V gene lost 0 bases and the J gene lost 4 bases, with 15 bases spanning the gap. Written as DNA, the CDR3 is TGCAGCGTTGAAGATTCCGGGACTTACGGCACCGGGGAGCTGTTTTTT. It is translated as CSVEDSGTYGTGELFF.

This chain connects TRBV27 to TRBJ1-2, with TRBD1 identical over 8 bases. The ends lost 8 bases at V and 2 bases at J; junction bases unmatched: 7. The CDR3 is 14 amino acids. The germline V gene encodes CDR1 MNHEY and CDR2 SMNVEV (reference sequence). This CDR3 is CASGLDRENYGYTF. The CDR3 DNA sequence: TGTGCCAGCGGCCTGGACAGGGAGAACTATGGCTACACCTTC.

The chain combines TRBV28 with TRBJ2-1; 10 nucleotides align to TRBD2. This CDR3 region has 14 residues. Trimming removed 6 bases from V and 3 bases from J; junction bases left unmatched: 2. CDR1 and CDR2 (germline): MDHEN, SYDVKM. The CDR3 loop reads CASRIAGGYNEQFF. The CDR3 DNA reads TGTGCCAGCAGAATAGCGGGGGGCTACAATGAGCAGTTCTTC.

This clone was seen only once. This chain joins TRBV28 and TRBJ1-1; no clear D. Germline lookup yields CDR1 MDHEN and CDR2 SYDVKM. Between the trimmed V and J ends, which lost 3 bases and 0 bases, there was a span of 5 bases. The CDR3 is 13 residues long. DNA of the CDR3: TGTGCCAGCAGTTTCCCGGTGAACACTGAAGCTTTCTTT. Translated: CASSFPVNTEAFF.

This chain joins TRBV6-6 and TRBJ1-1, with D maybe TRBD1 (5 bases). The germline V gene has CDR1 MNHNY and CDR2 SVGAGI (reference sequence). The V and J ends lost 2 bases and 7 bases respectively, with 14 bases between them. The CDR3 has 14 residues. The CDR3 nucleotides are TGTGCCAGCAGTTACGGGATGAGGGACCTTGAAGCTTTCTTT. Protein product: CASSYGMRDLEAFF.

The rearrangement links TRBV5-1 to TRBJ2-2, with 8 bases that match TRBD1. V shed 3 bases and J 4 bases; nucleotides not matched to a gene: 2. The germline CDR1 and CDR2 sequences are SGHRS and YFSETQ. This CDR3 is 14 amino acids long. The CDR3 is CASSYDRGTGELFF. The CDR3 coding sequence is TGCGCCAGCAGCTACGACAGGGGCACCGGGGAGCTGTTTTTT. Looking up the rest from reference TRBV5-1 and TRBJ2-2 gives the full variable domain: KAGVTQTPRYLIKTRGQQVTLSCSPISGHRSVSWYQQTPGQGLQFLFEYFSETQRNKGNFPGRFSGRQFSNSRSEMNVSTLELGDSALYLCASSYDRGTGELFFGEGSRLTVL.

This chain uses TRBV21-1 with TRBJ2-5; the listed D gene, TRBD2, was not tested against the DNA. TRBV21-1 is flagged as a pseudogene. The CDR3 has 16 residues. CDR3 loop: CASSTPPNFFAETQYF. In DNA, the CDR3 is TGTGCCAGCAGCACCCCTCCGAACTTCTTTGCCGAGACCCAGTACTTC.

The rearrangement uses TRBV18 and TRBJ2-5, with D possibly TRBD1 on 6 matching bases. The CDR3 is made up of 15 amino acids. CDR1 is KGHSH and CDR2 is LQKENI in the germline V gene. Deletions cut 1 base from V and 2 bases from J, with 11 bases between. In DNA, the CDR3 is TGTGCCAGCTCACCACGGGGGCCACCTCAAGAGACCCAGTACTTC. Encoded protein: CASSPRGPPQETQYF.

The rearrangement joins TRBV7-2 to TRBJ2-5; D is unclear. V lost 1 base, J lost 0 bases, and 9 bases lay in between. The CDR3 covers 15 residues. Germline CDR1 and CDR2: SGHTA and FQGNSA. CDR3 sequence: CASSLEGTYQETQYF. CDR3 nucleotide sequence: TGTGCCAGCAGCTTAGAGGGCACCTACCAAGAGACCCAGTACTTC.

The chain employs TRBV6-1 and TRBJ2-7, with TRBD2 matching over 10 bases. The trim removed 2 bases at V and 6 bases at J, leaving 7 bases unmatched. Looked up from germline, CDR1 is MNHNS and CDR2 is SASEGT. The length of the CDR3 is 15 residues. CDR3 sequence: CASSELGSGGSEQYF. The CDR3 nucleotides are TGTGCCAGCAGTGAATTGGGTAGCGGGGGGTCCGAGCAGTACTTC.

This chain joins TRBV2 and TRBJ2-7; possibly TRBD2 for D (6 bases). The germline CDR1 and CDR2 sequences are SNHLY and FYNNEI. The CDR3 is made up of 14 amino acids. V was trimmed by 6 bases and J by 1 base, leaving 13 bases between them. The CDR3: CASRTRGLSYEQYF. The DNA of the CDR3 is TGTGCCAGCAGGACTAGGGGCCTGTCCTACGAGCAGTACTTC.

This sequence joins TRBV5-1 and TRBJ2-7; D may match TRBD1 or TRBD2 (5 bases each). Germline CDR1 SGHRS, CDR2 YFSETQ. V was pared by 0 bases and J by 2 bases, with 12 bases between. The CDR3 has 15 residues. The DNA of the CDR3 is TGCGCCAGCAGCTTGGCTAGGGGACCTACCTACGAGCAGTACTTC. This sequence encodes CASSLARGPTYEQYF.

This sequence joins TRBV6-6 and TRBJ1-1; possible D gene TRBD1, 5 bases. Germline CDR1 reads MNHNY; CDR2 reads SVGAGI (reference sequence). Deletions cut 5 bases from V and 7 bases from J, with 11 bases between. The CDR3 has 12 amino acids. In DNA form, the CDR3 reads TGTGCCAGCAGTCCGTGGGGGGGTGAAGCTTTCTTT. Translation: CASSPWGGEAFF.

This clone appeared a single time. J is TRBJ2-2 and V is TRBV27; TRBD2 matches 9 bases. J gave up 2 bases and V 5 bases, and 15 bases lay outside the gene matches. This CDR3 comprises 19 residues. Germline values: CDR1 MNHEY, CDR2 SMNVEV (reference sequence). CDR3 amino acids: CASSLGVIAGAINTGELFF. In DNA form, the CDR3 reads TGTGCCAGCAGTCTGGGCGTGATAGCGGGAGCCATCAACACCGGGGAGCTGTTTTTT.

This clone was observed once. V is TRBV6-1 and J is TRBJ1-5; D is perhaps TRBD1 (5 bases). Trimming pared 4 bases from V and 4 bases from J, leaving 20 bases between. The CDR3 covers 17 residues. Per the germline V gene, CDR1 is MNHNS and CDR2 is SASEGT. CDR3 bases: TGTGCCAGCAGTGTGGAGGGGCCTCGCGCTTTGAATCAGCCCCAGCATTTT. Protein sequence: CASSVEGPRALNQPQHF.

The rearrangement uses TRBV5-5 and TRBJ1-2; D is uncertain. The CDR3 has 14 residues. Per germline, CDR1 SGHKS and CDR2 YYEKEE (reference sequence). V was pared by 3 bases and J by 2 bases, with 11 bases between. Here the CDR3 reads CASSSRTENYGYTF. CDR3 coding DNA: TGTGCCAGCAGCTCTAGGACTGAAAACTATGGCTACACCTTC.

This clone came up once. The chain links TRBV28 to TRBJ1-5, with 9 nucleotides matching TRBD1. V lost 7 bases and J lost 2; bases outside the gene matches: 18. This CDR3 has 19 residues. Germline V CDR1 and CDR2: MDHEN, SYDVKM. CDR3 sequence (DNA): TGTGCCAGCACAGATGCGGGGACAGGGTTATTTCTGGGCAATCAGCCCCAGCATTTT. This translates into CASTDAGTGLFLGNQPQHF.

The rearrangement joins TRBV4-2 to TRBJ2-7; D is perhaps TRBD2 (6 bases). The CDR3 is 17 amino acids. Germline values: CDR1 LGHNA, CDR2 YNFKEQ. The ends were cut back, 1 base at V and 2 bases at J, with 18 bases in the middle. The CDR3 nucleotides are TGTGCCAGCAGCCAAGCTTCGCGGGGATTTGGGACCTACGAGCAGTACTTC. Translated, it gives CASSQASRGFGTYEQYF.

This chain links TRBV4-1 with TRBJ2-1, with TRBD2 matching over 9 bases. Trimming at V came to 0 bases and at J to 6 bases, leaving 6 bases not matched to a gene. This CDR3 region has 16 residues. Germline V CDR1 and CDR2: MGHRA, YSYEKL. CDR3 loop: CASSQDPSGAFNEQFF. CDR3 bases: TGCGCCAGCAGCCAAGATCCTAGCGGGGCCTTCAATGAGCAGTTCTTC.

A remark on this clone: Its ends do not fully match the called genes, so a read error is possible. This chain links TRBV6-1 with TRBJ2-1; TRBD2 aligns across 9 bases. CDR1 is MNHNS and CDR2 is SASEGT in the germline V gene. CDR3 length: 16 residues. This chain's CDR3 is CASSEEASGVHNEQFF. The CDR3 DNA sequence: TGTGCCAGCAGCGAAGAGGCTAGCGGGGTCCACAATGAGCAGTTCTTC.

The chain combines TRBV18 with TRBJ1-1; TRBD1 might be the D (6 bases). This CDR3 has 14 amino acids. Trimming shortened V by 6 bases and J by 0 bases, and 11 bases separated the two germline ends. From germline, CDR1 is KGHSH and CDR2 LQKENI. The CDR3 region is CASSAQGLNTEAFF. The CDR3 DNA reads TGTGCCAGCTCGGCACAGGGCCTGAACACTGAAGCTTTCTTT.